This T cell receptor beta chain is from a study of radiotherapy plus CTLA-4 blockade in lung cancer. It was focal radiation plus CTLA-4 blockade with ipilimumab that patients with chemo-refractory metastatic non-small-cell lung cancer received. V trimming: 5 bases; J trimming: 5 bases; junction bases outside the gene matches: 3. Germline V CDR1 and CDR2: SQVTM, ANQGSEA. There are 12 residues in the CDR3. The repertoire was sequenced with immunoSEQ multiplex PCR; TCRdb's copy has only in-frame clones and lacks some. The sample holds some 110,000 clones; roughly 86% are singletons and the top ten take about 3.5%. Notes on the study in general: According to reports, early shifts in blood T cell clones, alongside interferon-beta, forecast response most accurately.

This clone has only one observation. As yet, its antigen is unknown. This sequence originates from a human donor with non-small cell lung cancer that progressed on radiotherapy plus ipilimumab. Some clones in this sample may be carry-over from other donors' samples. This specimen consisted of peripheral blood, obtained from a patient treated with radiotherapy plus ipilimumab. The chain couples TRBV29-1 to TRBJ2-5; 9 positions agree with TRBD2. In DNA, the CDR3 is TGCAGCGTTCTAGCGGGGATGGAGACCCAGTACTTC. Translated, it gives CSVLAGMETQYF.